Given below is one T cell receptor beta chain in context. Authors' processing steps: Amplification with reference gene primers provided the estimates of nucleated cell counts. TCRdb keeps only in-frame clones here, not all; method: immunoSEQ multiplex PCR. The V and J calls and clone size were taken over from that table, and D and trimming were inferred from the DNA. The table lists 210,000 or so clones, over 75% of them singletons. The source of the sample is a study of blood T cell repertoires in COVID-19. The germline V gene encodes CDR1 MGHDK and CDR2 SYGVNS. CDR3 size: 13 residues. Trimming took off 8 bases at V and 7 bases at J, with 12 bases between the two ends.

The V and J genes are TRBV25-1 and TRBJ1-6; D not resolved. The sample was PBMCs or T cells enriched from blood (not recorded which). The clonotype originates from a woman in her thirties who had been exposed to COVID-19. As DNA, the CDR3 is TGTGCCAGCTCCGCGACTCTAAATTCACCCCTCCACTTT. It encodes CASSATLNSPLHF.